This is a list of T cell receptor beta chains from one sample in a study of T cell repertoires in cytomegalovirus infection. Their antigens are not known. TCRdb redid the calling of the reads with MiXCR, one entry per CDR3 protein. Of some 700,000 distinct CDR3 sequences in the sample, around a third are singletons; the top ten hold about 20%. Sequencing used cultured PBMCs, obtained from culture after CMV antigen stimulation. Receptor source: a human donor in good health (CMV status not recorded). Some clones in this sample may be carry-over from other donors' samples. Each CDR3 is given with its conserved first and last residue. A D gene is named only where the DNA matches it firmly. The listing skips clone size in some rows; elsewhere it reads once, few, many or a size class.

TGTGCCTGGAGTGTACTTCCGGGACAGGGGGCCACTAAAGCTTTCTTT,CAWSVLPGQGATKAFF,NA,TRBJ1-1,TRBD1,TRBV30
TGTGCCAGCAGACTGTTGAATGAGCAGTTCTTC,CASRLLNEQFF,few,TRBJ2-1,NA,TRBV12-3/TRBV12-4
TGTGCCAGCAGAACGGGACCTACCTATGGCTACACCTTC,CASRTGPTYGYTF,NA,TRBJ1-2,NA,TRBV7-9
TGTGCCAGCAGCTTACGGGATTCACCCCTCCACTTT,CASSLRDSPLHF,many,TRBJ1-6,NA,TRBV4-1
TGCGCCAGCAGCCAAGATCGTACAGGGGAAGTGGGTCGGACTGAAGCTTTCTTT,CASSQDRTGEVGRTEAFF,NA,TRBJ1-1,TRBD1,TRBV4-1
TGTGCCAGTAGTATAGCCCTTGTCCGGACAGGGGGGTTCACAGATACGCAGTATTTT,CASSIALVRTGGFTDTQYF,NA,TRBJ2-3,TRBD1,TRBV19
TGTGCCAGCAGCACATTGGTCTCGCGGGCTTTCTTT,CASSTLVSRAFF,NA,TRBJ1-1,NA,TRBV11-2
TGTGCCAGCAGTCAACCCCGAACAGGGGGTGTTATCTATGGCTACACCTTC,CASSQPRTGGVIYGYTF,few,TRBJ1-2,TRBD1,TRBV6-6
TGTGCCAGCAGCCCATTAACGGGACTAGCGGGAGACGAGCAGTACTTC,CASSPLTGLAGDEQYF,NA,TRBJ2-7,TRBD2,TRBV11-2
TGTGCCAGCAGGGAAGGAGGTACCCGGGGCGAGCAGTACTTC,CASREGGTRGEQYF,few,TRBJ2-7,NA,TRBV6-6
TGTGCCAGCAGCTTAGTTCCCGGGTTTCGAGAAAAACTGTTTTTT,CASSLVPGFREKLFF,NA,TRBJ1-4,NA,TRBV11-3
TGTGCCAGCAGCAGAGGACAGGTCAATTCACCCCTCCACTTT,CASSRGQVNSPLHF,NA,TRBJ1-6,TRBD1,TRBV12-3/TRBV12-4
TGTGCCAGCAGTGAAGGCAGGGGATATACCTACGAGCAGTACTTC,CASSEGRGYTYEQYF,few,TRBJ2-7,NA,TRBV6-1
TGTGCCAGCAGTTTCCTCCGCACTGGAAACACCATATATTTT,CASSFLRTGNTIYF,NA,TRBJ1-3,NA,TRBV12-3/TRBV12-4
TGTGCCAGTATGGTGGCAGATACGCAGTATTTT,CASMVADTQYF,few,TRBJ2-3,NA,TRBV6-5
TGCAGTGCTAGAGACCGCGGGACTAGCTTGTACAATGAGCAGTTCTTC,CSARDRGTSLYNEQFF,few,TRBJ2-1,TRBD2,TRBV20-1
TGTGCCAGCTCACGGAGGACAGGTGCCTACGAGCAGTACTTC,CASSRRTGAYEQYF,NA,TRBJ2-7,TRBD1,TRBV18
TGTGCCAGCAGCTTACGCGGACTCCGAATAGACAATGAGCAGTTCTTC,CASSLRGLRIDNEQFF,NA,TRBJ2-1,NA,TRBV7-9
TGTGCCAGCAGACCAGAGGCCAGATCCAATCAGCCCCAGCATTTT,CASRPEARSNQPQHF,few,TRBJ1-5,NA,TRBV28
TGTGCCAGCAGTTTAGTGAGGGATGAGCCCCAGCATTTT,CASSLVRDEPQHF,NA,TRBJ1-5,NA,TRBV12-3/TRBV12-4
TGTGCCAGCAGCAATCACGACTACGAGCAGTACTTC,CASSNHDYEQYF,NA,TRBJ2-7,NA,TRBV7-9
TGCGCCAGCAGCCAAGATCAATGGGCGGGGACAGAAAAACTGTTTTTT,CASSQDQWAGTEKLFF,NA,TRBJ1-4,NA,TRBV4-3
TGTGCCAGCAGTTTCCGCCTGGGACAGGCGCAGTATTTT,CASSFRLGQAQYF,few,TRBJ2-3,TRBD1,TRBV27
TGTGCCAGCAGCTCCTTGACCCAAGCCAAAAACATTCAGTACTTC,CASSSLTQAKNIQYF,few,TRBJ2-4,NA,TRBV7-9